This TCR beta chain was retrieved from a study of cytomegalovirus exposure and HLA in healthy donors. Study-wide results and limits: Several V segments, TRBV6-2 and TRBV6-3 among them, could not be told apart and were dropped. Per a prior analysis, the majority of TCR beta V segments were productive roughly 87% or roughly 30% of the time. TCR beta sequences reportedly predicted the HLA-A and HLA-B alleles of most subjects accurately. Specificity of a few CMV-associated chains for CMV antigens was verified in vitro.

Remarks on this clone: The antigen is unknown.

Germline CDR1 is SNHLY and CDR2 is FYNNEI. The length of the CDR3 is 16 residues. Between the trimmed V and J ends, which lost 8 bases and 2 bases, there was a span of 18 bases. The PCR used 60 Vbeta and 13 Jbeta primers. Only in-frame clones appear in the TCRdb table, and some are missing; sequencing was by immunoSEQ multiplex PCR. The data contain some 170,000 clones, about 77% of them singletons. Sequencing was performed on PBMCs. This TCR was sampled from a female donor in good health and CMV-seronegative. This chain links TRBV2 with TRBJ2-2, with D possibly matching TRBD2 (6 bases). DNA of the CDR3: TGTGCCAGCGGTACATCCGGGACTTATAACACCGGGGAGCTGTTTTTT. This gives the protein CASGTSGTYNTGELFF.